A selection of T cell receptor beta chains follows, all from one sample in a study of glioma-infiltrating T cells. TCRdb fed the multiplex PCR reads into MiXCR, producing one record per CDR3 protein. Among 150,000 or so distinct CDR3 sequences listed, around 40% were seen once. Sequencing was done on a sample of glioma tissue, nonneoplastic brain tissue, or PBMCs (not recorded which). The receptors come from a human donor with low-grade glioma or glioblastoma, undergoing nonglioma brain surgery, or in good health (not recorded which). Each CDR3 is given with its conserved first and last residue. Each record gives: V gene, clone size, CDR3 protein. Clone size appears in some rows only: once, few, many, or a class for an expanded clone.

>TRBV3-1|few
CASSQIRDNNNEQFF
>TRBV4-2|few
CASSQWGLESDTQYF
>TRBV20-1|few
CSAPSGVSPYEQYF
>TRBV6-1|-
CATSFRGLDGADTQYF
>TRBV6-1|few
CASSERWGSYEQYF
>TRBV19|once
CASNPSGRLTDTQYF
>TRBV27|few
CASSLITGEQFF
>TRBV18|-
CASSPPPSAGTGNTIYF
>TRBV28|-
CASSALVGARGFF
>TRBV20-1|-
CSVSSGQGKETQYF
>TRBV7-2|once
CASSERTGSEKLFF
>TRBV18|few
CASSQGWDTQYF
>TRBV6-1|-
CASSVDRDSPLHF
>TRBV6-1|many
CASKRETITDTQYF
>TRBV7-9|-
CASSKAQENTEAFF
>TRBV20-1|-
CSARGLARSSTDTQYF
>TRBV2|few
CASSETGEGPPQHF